Listed below are T cell receptor beta chains from one sample, sequenced in a study of cytomegalovirus exposure and HLA in healthy donors. Only in-frame clones appear in the TCRdb table, and some are missing; sequencing was by immunoSEQ multiplex PCR. This table holds about 94,000 clones, over 60% found once. The sequenced sample was PBMCs. The source is a man under 40 in good health and CMV-seronegative. Both conserved end residues are part of each CDR3. D genes are given only for firm matches. The size of a clone is reported for some rows only, either as once, few or many, or as a class for expanded clones.

.	TRBV19	TRBJ2-3	.	TGTGCCACTTACCAGGAGGGAGTTGAGACGGATACGCAGTATTTT	CATYQEGVETDTQYF
.	TRBV5-1	TRBJ2-1	.	TGCGCCAGCAGCTTGGTTGCAGGCGGAGGTGAGCAGTTCTTC	CASSLVAGGGEQFF
TRBD1	TRBV27	TRBJ1-1	.	TGTGCCAGCAGTGCGTACAGGGGGAACACTGAAGCTTTCTTT	CASSAYRGNTEAFF
.	TRBV2	TRBJ1-2	.	TGTGCCAGCAGTTCACAGAACTATGGCTACACCTTC	CASSSQNYGYTF
TRBD2	TRBV4-1	TRBJ2-3	.	TGCGCCAGCAGCCAAGAACTGGACTTAGCGGGAGGGCCCCCCGATACGCAGTATTTT	CASSQELDLAGGPPDTQYF
TRBD2	TRBV25-1	TRBJ2-7	.	TGTGCCACCGGACTAGCGGGGTCCCACGAGCAGTACTTC	CATGLAGSHEQYF
TRBD1	TRBV28	TRBJ1-5	.	TGTGCCAGCAGTATAACAGGGGGCAATCAGCCCCAGCATTTT	CASSITGGNQPQHF
TRBD2	TRBV11-3	TRBJ2-2	.	TGTGCCAGCAGCACGGGGACTAGCGGGGACACCGGGGAGCTGTTTTTT	CASSTGTSGDTGELFF
.	TRBV7-2	TRBJ2-5	.	TGTGCCAGCAGCTTTTTAGCGGATAACCAAGAGACCCAGTACTTC	CASSFLADNQETQYF
TRBD2	TRBV4-2	TRBJ2-7	.	TGTGCCAGCAGCCTAATTTCGACTAGCGGGAGGGACGAGCAGTACTTC	CASSLISTSGRDEQYF
.	TRBV6-6	TRBJ2-3	.	TGTGCCAGCACCCGGGATCCCTCCACAGATACGCAGTATTTT	CASTRDPSTDTQYF
.	TRBV6-6	TRBJ1-1	.	TGTGCCAACAAACCGGGACACAACACTGAAGCTTTCTTT	CANKPGHNTEAFF
.	TRBV12-5	TRBJ1-2	few	TGTGCTAGTGGCCTCCGAGCTAACTATGGCTACACCTTC	CASGLRANYGYTF